The 16 T cell receptor beta chains reported below all come from one sample, sequenced in a study of blood T cell repertoires in COVID-19. Produced via immunoSEQ multiplex PCR; TCRdb's table is partial and in-frame only. Of roughly 150,000 clones in the sample, roughly 87% were seen once. The sequenced sample was peripheral blood. All receptors derive from a human donor in a cohort sampled during active COVID-19.

The gene calls are TRBV28 and TRBJ1-3; D might be TRBD1 (5 bases). The CDR3 consists of 17 residues. The V gene lost 3 bases and the J gene lost 6 bases, with 21 bases spanning the gap. CDR1 is MDHEN and CDR2 is SYDVKM in the germline V gene. DNA of the CDR3: TGTGCCAGCAGTTTCTCAAGCCCACCAGGGCGTGAAAACACCATATATTTT. Its translation: CASSFSSPPGRENTIYF.

V gene TRBV6-5 combines with J gene TRBJ1-1; TRBD1 matches 7 bases. V lost 4 bases, J lost 11 bases, and 13 bases stayed unmatched. The germline V gene encodes CDR1 MNHEY and CDR2 SVGAGI. This CDR3 is 14 amino acids long. The CDR3 loop is CASSSSLTGLMAFF. DNA of the CDR3: TGTGCCAGCAGTTCCTCCCTGACAGGGCTTATGGCTTTCTTT.

CDR3 coding DNA: TGTGCCAGCATTGTGTGGTGGAGGAACACTGAAGCTTTCTTT. Translation: CASIVWWRNTEAFF. The genes are TRBV6-7 and TRBJ1-1; D unresolved. TRBV6-7 is an ORF, and what it does is uncertain. The CDR3 consists of 14 residues. Trimming removed 7 bases at V and 1 base at J, with 13 bases between.

This clone was counted a few times. The J gene is TRBJ2-6, the V gene TRBV6-2 or TRBV6-3; 10 positions agree with TRBD1. J was trimmed by 4 bases and V by 2 bases; bases with no gene match: 11. This CDR3 contains 19 residues. From germline, CDR1 is MNHEY and CDR2 SVGEGT. Here the CDR3 reads CASSYGARQGARGANVLTF. In DNA, the CDR3 is TGTGCCAGCAGTTACGGGGCGAGACAGGGGGCAAGGGGGGCCAACGTCCTGACTTTC.

This clone was seen a few times. This CDR3 is CASSLEGGVSYNEQFF. The CDR3 nucleotides are TGTGCCAGCAGCTTAGAGGGGGGAGTCTCCTACAATGAGCAGTTCTTC. The chain links TRBV11-3 to TRBJ2-1; tentative D call: TRBD2 (6 bases). The CDR3 runs to 16 residues. The germline V gene encodes CDR1 SGHNT and CDR2 YENEEA. V was cut by 0 bases and J by 0 bases, with 9 bases left in between.

The rearrangement uses TRBV6-6 and TRBJ1-2; possibly TRBD1 for D (6 bases). This CDR3 contains 18 residues. Germline V gene lookup returns CDR1 MNHNY and CDR2 SVGAGI (reference sequence). The V gene lost 5 bases and the J gene lost 5 bases, with 27 bases spanning the gap. The CDR3 DNA is TGTGCCAGCAGTCCACAATCGGTTGGGGGGGCTTACGCTTATGGCTACACCTTC. It encodes CASSPQSVGGAYAYGYTF.

The chain has TRBV3-1 (or the pseudogene TRBV3-2) and TRBJ1-4; D gene unclear. Per germline, CDR1 LGHDT and CDR2 YNNKEL (reference sequence). V was shortened by 3 bases and J by 5 bases, with 10 bases between the two germline ends. The CDR3 has 14 residues. The CDR3 region is CASSHLQRNEKLFF. CDR3 sequence (DNA): TGTGCCAGCAGCCATCTACAGCGGAATGAAAAACTGTTTTTT.

The J gene is TRBJ2-1, the V gene TRBV5-4; D might be TRBD2 (7 bases). The germline V gene has CDR1 SGHNT and CDR2 YYREEE (reference sequence). This CDR3 spans 18 amino acids. The V end lost 3 bases, the J end lost 1 base, and 20 bases lay between the germline ends. The CDR3 spells CASSSEGGAWASYNEQFF. The CDR3 DNA sequence: TGTGCCAGCAGCTCGGAGGGGGGGGCCTGGGCGTCCTACAATGAGCAGTTCTTC.

This chain links TRBV7-9 with TRBJ1-2; D possibly corresponds to TRBD1 (5 bases). In germline, CDR1 is SEHNR, CDR2 FQNEAQ (reference sequence). V lost 5 bases, J lost 8 bases, and 18 bases lay in between. The CDR3 has 14 amino acids. The CDR3 nucleotides read TGTGCCAGCAGCCCCCCGGGAGGGGACGTCGGCTACACCTTC. This encodes CASSPPGGDVGYTF.

This clone was detected only once. The rearrangement joins TRBV13 to TRBJ2-7; 10 bases match TRBD1. V gave up 4 bases and J gave up 3 bases; unmatched junction bases: 6. This CDR3 spans 15 amino acids. CDR1 PRHDT and CDR2 FYEKMQ come from the germline V gene (reference sequence). The CDR3 sequence is CASSSSTGGIYEQYF. The CDR3 DNA is TGTGCCAGCAGCTCTTCGACAGGGGGCATCTACGAGCAGTACTTC.

Only a few counts were recorded for this clone. The rearrangement joins TRBV10-2 to TRBJ2-7, with 9 bases fitting TRBD1. CDR1 WSHSY and CDR2 SAAADI come from the germline V gene. The CDR3 covers 15 residues. V shed 7 bases and J 2 bases; nucleotides not matched to a gene: 9. CDR3 loop: CASKTSGTGPYEQYF. Here the CDR3 DNA reads TGCGCCAGCAAGACCTCCGGGACAGGGCCCTACGAGCAGTACTTC.

The V gene is TRBV6-5, the J gene TRBJ2-2; 7 nucleotides line up with TRBD1. The trim removed 1 base at V and 6 bases at J, leaving 5 bases unmatched. There are 15 residues in the CDR3. Germline-derived CDR1 and CDR2 are MNHEY and SVGAGI. CDR3 in amino acids: CASSYFRTGAGELFF. Written as DNA, the CDR3 is TGTGCCAGCAGTTACTTCCGCACAGGGGCCGGGGAGCTGTTTTTT.

This chain joins TRBV4-1 and TRBJ2-7, with 7 nucleotides matching TRBD1. CDR3 length: 17 residues. Unmatched junction bases numbered 16, after V lost 1 base and J lost 7 bases. Per the germline V gene, CDR1 is MGHRA and CDR2 is YSYEKL. The CDR3 loop reads CASSQVHPRGSLREQYF. The CDR3 bases are TGCGCCAGCAGCCAAGTGCACCCCAGGGGGTCCTTACGTGAGCAGTACTTC.

The CDR3 region has the DNA TGTGCCAGCAGCTCCGGTGGGGCAGGGGCCCAGCATTTT. Protein: CASSSGGAGAQHF. V is TRBV6-2 or TRBV6-3 and J is TRBJ1-5; D possibly corresponds to TRBD1 (6 bases). V was pared by 6 bases and J by 11 bases, with 17 bases between. The germline V gene encodes CDR1 MNHEY and CDR2 SVGEGT. The length of the CDR3 is 13 residues.

The chain couples TRBV6-5 to TRBJ1-3; weak D call: TRBD1 (6 bases). Trimming pared 6 bases from V and 4 bases from J, leaving 16 bases between. The germline V gene encodes CDR1 MNHEY and CDR2 SVGAGI. This CDR3 region has 15 residues. As DNA, the CDR3 is TGTGCCAGCAGCCTCGGGACACCGTCCGGAAACACCATATATTTT. It yields the protein CASSLGTPSGNTIYF.

The V gene is TRBV7-2, the J gene TRBJ2-7; tentatively, D is TRBD1 (6 bases). The germline V gene encodes CDR1 SGHTA and CDR2 FQGNSA. This CDR3 is built from 14 residues. The V gene lost 2 bases and the J gene lost 5 bases, with 13 bases spanning the gap. CDR3 sequence reads: CASSLNRVSHEQYF. The CDR3 coding sequence is TGTGCCAGCAGCTTAAACAGGGTGTCCCACGAGCAGTACTTC.